Each of the 30 T cell receptor beta chains below was sequenced from the same sample in a study of blood T cell repertoires in COVID-19. TCRdb's table, derived via immunoSEQ multiplex PCR, lists solely in-frame clones and lacks some. Of about 180,000 clones detected, approximately 87% appear once; the ten largest clones hold approximately 12%. The material sequenced was peripheral blood. The receptor source for this set is an older woman with COVID-19, enrolled during active disease.

The V and J genes are TRBV27 and TRBJ2-1, with D maybe TRBD1 (6 bases). The CDR3 contains 18 residues. V shed 2 bases and J shed 8 bases, with 25 bases lying between them. Germline values: CDR1 MNHEY, CDR2 SMNVEV (reference sequence). The chain's CDR3 is CASSLEGQGKFSFYEQFF. The CDR3 coding sequence is TGTGCCAGCAGTTTAGAGGGGCAGGGGAAATTTTCCTTCTATGAGCAGTTCTTC.

This clone was seen a few times. V usage is TRBV24-1 and J usage is TRBJ1-3; D unclear. V lost 4 bases, J lost 5 bases, and 5 bases lay in between. In germline, CDR1 is KGHDR, CDR2 SFDVKD. The CDR3 is made up of 12 amino acids. In DNA form, the CDR3 reads TGTGCCACCAGTGACCCAAGAAACACCATATATTTT. Its protein is CATSDPRNTIYF.

V and J are TRBV19 and TRBJ2-7, with D perhaps TRBD1 (5 bases). Trimming removed 9 bases at V and 3 bases at J, with 12 bases between. Germline V gene lookup returns CDR1 LNHDA and CDR2 SQIVND (reference sequence). The CDR3 sequence is 12 residues long. For the CDR3, the DNA is TGTGCCAGAAACCTTGACAGCTACGAGCAGTACTTC. Encoded protein: CARNLDSYEQYF.

The chain uses TRBV5-1 and TRBJ1-3; D not certain. CDR1 and CDR2 from the germline V gene are SGHRS and YFSETQ. V dropped 6 bases and J dropped 2 bases, with 9 bases sitting between them. This CDR3 has 13 amino acids. The CDR3 here is CASTETTGNTIYF. The CDR3 DNA sequence: TGCGCCAGCACGGAGACCACTGGAAACACCATATATTTT.

The chain links TRBV2 to TRBJ1-1; no firm D call. There are 13 residues in the CDR3. CDR1 and CDR2 from the germline V gene are SNHLY and FYNNEI. V lost 7 bases, J lost 1 base, and 10 bases lay in between. CDR3: CASTRQENTEAFF. The CDR3 DNA is TGTGCCAGCACCCGGCAGGAGAACACTGAAGCTTTCTTT.

This chain uses TRBV4-2 with TRBJ1-6, with a tentative D call TRBD1 (6 bases). The germline gives CDR1 LGHNA, CDR2 YNFKEQ. With 7 bases removed from V and 10 bases from J, the gap between germline ends came to 20 bases. The CDR3 sequence is 15 residues long. DNA for the CDR3: TGTGCCAGCAAAGAGAATACAGGGTCTAACTCACCCCTCCACTTT. It encodes CASKENTGSNSPLHF.

This clone has just one count. The chain recombines TRBV23-1 with TRBJ1-5; 10 bases align to TRBD1. TRBV23-1 is marked as an open reading frame, function uncertain. V dropped 2 bases and J dropped 4; count of bases not matched to a gene: 5. This CDR3 region has 16 residues. CDR3 sequence reads: CASSQPGQGQNQPQHF. CDR3 bases: TGCGCCAGCAGTCAACCGGGACAGGGGCAGAATCAGCCCCAGCATTTT.

The chain is built from TRBV15 and TRBJ1-1, with D perhaps TRBD1 (5 bases). Germline assignment: CDR1 LNHNV and CDR2 YYDKDF (reference sequence). There are 16 residues in the CDR3. V lost 4 bases and J 3 bases, leaving 18 bases between the germline ends. CDR3 amino acids: CATSIVPGAGDTEAFF. In nucleotides, the CDR3 is TGTGCCACCAGCATAGTTCCCGGGGCGGGAGACACTGAAGCTTTCTTT.

On this clone: The junction and the germline gene differ at one end; a read error may be behind it. The gene calls are TRBV30 and TRBJ1-1; a weak D match, TRBD1 (5 bases). The germline V gene encodes CDR1 GTSNPN and CDR2 SVGIG (reference sequence). The CDR3 is made up of 13 amino acids. The CDR3 region is CAWAKVGAGRLVF. CDR3 coding DNA: TGTGCCTGGGCTAAGGTCGGGGCAGGGAGGTTGGTCTTT.

The V and J genes are TRBV1 and TRBJ2-1; TRBD1 is taken as the D call from the table, unchecked against the DNA. TRBV1 is a recognized pseudogene. The CDR3 is made up of 11 amino acids. The CDR3 nucleotides are TGCACCAGCAGCCATTATTCAGGGCAGTTCTTC. As protein: CTSSHYSGQFF.

V is TRBV30 and J is TRBJ2-7, with a possible D match to TRBD1 (6 bases). The CDR3 runs 16 residues. V lost 1 base and J 7 bases, leaving 23 bases between the germline ends. Per germline, CDR1 GTSNPN and CDR2 SVGIG (reference sequence). The CDR3 protein is CAWSAYRTVERDEQYF. In DNA, the CDR3 is TGTGCCTGGAGTGCGTACCGGACAGTAGAAAGGGATGAGCAGTACTTC.

This chain uses TRBV25-1 with TRBJ2-7; TRBD2 agrees at 8 bases. CDR3 size: 17 residues. CDR1 is MGHDK, CDR2 SYGVNS, per germline. J was trimmed by 5 bases and V by 0 bases; bases with no gene match: 12. The DNA of the CDR3 is TGTGCCAGCAGTGAATATGGGATCGGGAGGGCCAGGGACGAGCAGTACTTC. Protein sequence: CASSEYGIGRARDEQYF.

The J gene is TRBJ2-7, the V gene TRBV19; 11 nucleotides align to TRBD2. CDR1 is LNHDA and CDR2 is SQIVND in the germline V gene (reference sequence). CDR3 length equals 16 residues. V was clipped by 3 bases and J by 3 bases; unmatched bases: 7. In DNA, the CDR3 is TGTGCCAGTAGTATTCGGCTAGCGGGAGGAAACTACGAGCAGTACTTC. It specifies CASSIRLAGGNYEQYF.

The chain has TRBV19 and TRBJ2-1, with 7 positions matching TRBD1. Germline assignment: CDR1 LNHDA and CDR2 SQIVND (reference sequence). This CDR3 has 15 amino acids. The J segment lost 4 bases and the V segment lost 5 bases, leaving 8 bases of the junction unmatched. DNA of the CDR3: TGTGCCAGTAGTTTAAACCCGGGACAGTACAATGAGCAGTTCTTC. Translation: CASSLNPGQYNEQFF.

The chain combines TRBV11-2 with TRBJ2-5, with D possibly matching TRBD1 (6 bases). Trimming left V 6 bases short and J 4 bases short, with 12 bases between. The CDR3 extends over 13 amino acids. Looked up from germline, CDR1 is SGHAT and CDR2 is FQNNGV. The CDR3 reads CASSQMGAETQYF. In DNA, the CDR3 is TGTGCCAGCAGTCAAATGGGGGCAGAGACCCAGTACTTC.

This clone was seen just once. The rearrangement uses TRBV18 and TRBJ2-5, with D hard to call. V lost 0 bases and J lost 1, with 9 bases in between. Germline assignment: CDR1 KGHSH and CDR2 LQKENI. The CDR3 has 15 residues. The CDR3 region has the DNA TGTGCCAGCTCACCACCATATAACACCCAAGAGACCCAGTACTTC. Translation: CASSPPYNTQETQYF.

This clone was found a few times. The chain recombines TRBV5-6 with TRBJ1-6; the match to TRBD1 covers 7 bases. In germline, CDR1 is SGHDT, CDR2 YYEEEE. The CDR3 is 16 residues long. J was trimmed by 2 bases and V by 3 bases; bases with no gene match: 5. CDR3 DNA: TGTGCCAGCAGCTGGGGACAGCCAACCTATAATTCACCCCTCCACTTT. Translated, it gives CASSWGQPTYNSPLHF.

This chain connects TRBV5-1 to TRBJ2-2, with D maybe TRBD1 (5 bases). The germline CDR1 and CDR2 sequences are SGHRS and YFSETQ. The ends were cut back, 2 bases at V and 4 bases at J, with 6 bases in the middle. The CDR3 totals 13 residues. CDR3 coding DNA: TGCGCCAGCAGCTTTACAGGCACCGGGGAGCTGTTTTTT. Amino acids: CASSFTGTGELFF.

The rearrangement links TRBV19 to TRBJ1-1, with 8 bases aligning to TRBD1. The CDR3 is 14 amino acids. The V and J ends lost 7 bases and 2 bases, in that order; junction bases with no gene match: 6. Germline CDR1 reads LNHDA; CDR2 reads SQIVND (reference sequence). The CDR3: CASIVTGVNTEAFF. The CDR3 DNA follows: TGTGCCAGTATTGTGACAGGGGTTAACACTGAAGCTTTCTTT.

The genes are TRBV18 and TRBJ1-1, with TRBD1 identical over 9 bases. The germline gives CDR1 KGHSH, CDR2 LQKENI. The length of the CDR3 is 15 residues. Trimming removed 4 bases from V and 2 bases from J; junction bases left unmatched: 5. The CDR3 is CASSLRQGGNTEAFF. The CDR3 DNA reads TGTGCCAGCTCACTCCGACAGGGGGGTAACACTGAAGCTTTCTTT.

This clone was seen once. DNA of the CDR3: TGTGCCAGCAGCTTATCGTCTAGGTCCACTGAGCAGTTCTTC. Protein: CASSLSSRSTEQFF. J is TRBJ2-1 and V is TRBV7-3, with D uncertain. The CDR3 contains 14 residues. V dropped 2 bases and J dropped 9 bases, with 14 bases sitting between them. Germline V lookup: CDR1 SGHTA, CDR2 FQGTGA.

The gene calls are TRBV18 and TRBJ2-2; the D is unclear. The CDR3 extends over 13 amino acids. Germline V gene sequence: CDR1 KGHSH, CDR2 LQKENI. The V end was cut by 3 bases, the J end by 5 bases, with 7 bases between. This CDR3 reads CASSPEITGELFF. The CDR3 nucleotides are TGTGCCAGCTCACCGGAGATTACCGGGGAGCTGTTTTTT.

V gene TRBV19 combines with J gene TRBJ2-5, with D hard to call. Germline lookup yields CDR1 LNHDA and CDR2 SQIVND (reference sequence). V was cut by 2 bases and J by 5 bases, with 6 bases left in between. This CDR3 is 12 amino acids long. The CDR3 sequence is CASSIREETQYF. CDR3 bases: TGTGCCAGTAGTATACGCGAGGAGACCCAGTACTTC.

J is TRBJ2-2 and V is TRBV5-1; TRBD2 aligns across 8 bases. The CDR3 length is 15 residues. CDR1 SGHRS and CDR2 YFSETQ come from the germline V gene. The ends lost 4 bases at V and 6 bases at J; junction bases unmatched: 8. In nucleotides, the CDR3 is TGCGCCAGCAGCAGGAAGCGGGAGACGGCCGGGGAGCTGTTTTTT. Translated: CASSRKRETAGELFF.

The chain has TRBV10-3 and TRBJ1-1; weak D call: TRBD1 (5 bases). CDR3 length: 14 residues. V dropped 3 bases and J dropped 2 bases, with 10 bases sitting between them. Per germline, CDR1 ENHRY and CDR2 SYGVKD. CDR3 DNA sequence: TGTGCCATCAGTGACAGACAGCCCAACACTGAAGCTTTCTTT. Its protein is CAISDRQPNTEAFF.

The CDR3 DNA is TGCGCCAGCAGCACGGGGACAGGGAATGAAAAACTGTTTTTT. It translates to CASSTGTGNEKLFF. V gene TRBV5-1 combines with J gene TRBJ1-4; TRBD1 matches at 9 bases. V lost 4 bases and J lost 5; bases outside the gene matches: 3. This CDR3 has 14 amino acids. Germline lookup yields CDR1 SGHRS and CDR2 YFSETQ.

CDR3 protein: CASSPGQGRKLFF. The CDR3 DNA is TGTGCCAGCAGCCCTGGACAGGGCCGAAAACTGTTTTTT. The V call is TRBV28, the J call TRBJ1-4, with 8 positions matching TRBD1. Unmatched junction bases numbered 7, after V lost 6 bases and J lost 10 bases. The CDR3 extends over 13 amino acids. Germline V lookup: CDR1 MDHEN, CDR2 SYDVKM. Full variable domain (outside the CDR3, taken from reference TRBV28 and TRBJ1-4): DVKVTQSSRYLVKRTGEKVFLECVQDMDHENMFWYRQDPGLGLRLIYFSYDVKMKEKGDIPEGYSVSREKKERFSLILESASTNQTSMYLCASSPGQGRKLFFGSGTQLSVL.

This rearrangement joins TRBV28 to TRBJ1-5; weak D call: TRBD1 (5 bases). This CDR3 spans 14 amino acids. V lost 7 bases, J lost 5 bases, and 15 bases lay in between. Germline values: CDR1 MDHEN, CDR2 SYDVKM. CDR3 DNA sequence: TGTGCCAGCACCTCGGGACTCTTCGATCAGCCCCAGCATTTT. Residues: CASTSGLFDQPQHF.

The chain combines TRBV6-5 with TRBJ2-7; TRBD2 agrees at 7 bases. The CDR3 extends over 16 amino acids. V shed 2 bases and J 4 bases; nucleotides not matched to a gene: 11. In germline, CDR1 is MNHEY, CDR2 SVGAGI. The CDR3 DNA is TGTGCCAGCAGTTACGGGTTTTCTAGCGGAGTTTACGAGCAGTACTTC. Its translation is CASSYGFSSGVYEQYF.

The V call is TRBV30, the J call TRBJ1-1; D is ambiguous. The V end lost 1 base, the J end lost 1 base, and 7 bases lay between the germline ends. In germline, CDR1 is GTSNPN, CDR2 SVGIG (reference sequence). The CDR3 is made up of 13 amino acids. The CDR3 bases are TGTGCCTGGAGTGAACAGTCGAACACTGAAGCTTTCTTT. This encodes CAWSEQSNTEAFF.